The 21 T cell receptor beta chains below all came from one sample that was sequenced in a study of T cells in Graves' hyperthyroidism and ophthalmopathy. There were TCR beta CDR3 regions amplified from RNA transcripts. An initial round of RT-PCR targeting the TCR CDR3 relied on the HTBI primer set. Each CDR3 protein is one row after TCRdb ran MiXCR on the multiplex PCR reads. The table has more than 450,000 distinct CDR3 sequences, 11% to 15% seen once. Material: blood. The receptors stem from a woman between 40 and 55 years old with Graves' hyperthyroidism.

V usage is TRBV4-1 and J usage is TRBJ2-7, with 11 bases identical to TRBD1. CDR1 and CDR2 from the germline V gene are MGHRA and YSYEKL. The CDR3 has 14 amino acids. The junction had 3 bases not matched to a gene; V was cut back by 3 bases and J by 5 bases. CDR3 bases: TGCGCCAGCAGCCAGGGACAGGGGGTGGACGAGCAGTACTTC. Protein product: CASSQGQGVDEQYF.

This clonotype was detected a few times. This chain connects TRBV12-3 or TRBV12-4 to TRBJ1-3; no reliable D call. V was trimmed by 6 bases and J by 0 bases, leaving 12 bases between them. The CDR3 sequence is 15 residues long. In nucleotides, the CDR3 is TGTGCCAGCAGCCCCCCACAACACTCTGGAAACACCATATATTTT. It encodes CASSPPQHSGNTIYF.

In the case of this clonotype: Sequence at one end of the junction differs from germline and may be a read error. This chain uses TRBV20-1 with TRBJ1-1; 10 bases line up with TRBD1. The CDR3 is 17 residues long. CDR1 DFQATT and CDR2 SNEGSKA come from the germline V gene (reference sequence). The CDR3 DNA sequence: TGCAGTGCCAGAGCGACCGACAGGGGGCTATGGAACACTGAAGCTTTCTTT. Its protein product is CSARATDRGLWNTEAFF.

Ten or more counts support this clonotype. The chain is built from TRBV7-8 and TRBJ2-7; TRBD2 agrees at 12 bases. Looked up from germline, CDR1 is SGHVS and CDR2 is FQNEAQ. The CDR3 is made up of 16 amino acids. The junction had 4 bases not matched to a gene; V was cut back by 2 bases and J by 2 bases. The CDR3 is CASSLTRLAGAYEQYF. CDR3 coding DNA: TGTGCCAGCAGCTTAACTCGACTAGCGGGAGCCTACGAGCAGTACTTC.

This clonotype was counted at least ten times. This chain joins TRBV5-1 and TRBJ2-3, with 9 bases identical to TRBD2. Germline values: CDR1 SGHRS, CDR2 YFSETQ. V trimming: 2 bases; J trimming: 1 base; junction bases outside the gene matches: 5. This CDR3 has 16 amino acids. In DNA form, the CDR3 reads TGCGCCAGCAGCTTTACCTCTAGCGGGGGCACAGATACGCAGTATTTT. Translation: CASSFTSSGGTDTQYF. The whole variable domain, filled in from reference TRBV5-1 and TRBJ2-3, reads KAGVTQTPRYLIKTRGQQVTLSCSPISGHRSVSWYQQTPGQGLQFLFEYFSETQRNKGNFPGRFSGRQFSNSRSEMNVSTLELGDSALYLCASSFTSSGGTDTQYFGPGTRLTVL.

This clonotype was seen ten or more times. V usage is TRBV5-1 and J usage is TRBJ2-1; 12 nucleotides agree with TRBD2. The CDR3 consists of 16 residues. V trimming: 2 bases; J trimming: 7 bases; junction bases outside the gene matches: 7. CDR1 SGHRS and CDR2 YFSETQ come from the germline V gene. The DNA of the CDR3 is TGCGCCAGCAGCTTAACTAGCGGGAGGTCACGTAATGAGCAGTTCTTC. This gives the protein CASSLTSGRSRNEQFF.

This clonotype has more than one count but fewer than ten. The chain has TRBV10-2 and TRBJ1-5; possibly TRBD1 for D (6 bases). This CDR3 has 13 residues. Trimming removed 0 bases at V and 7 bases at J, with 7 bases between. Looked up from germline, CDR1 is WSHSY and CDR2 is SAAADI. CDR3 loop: CASSESGGQPQHF. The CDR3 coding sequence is TGCGCCAGCAGTGAGTCAGGGGGGCAGCCCCAGCATTTT.

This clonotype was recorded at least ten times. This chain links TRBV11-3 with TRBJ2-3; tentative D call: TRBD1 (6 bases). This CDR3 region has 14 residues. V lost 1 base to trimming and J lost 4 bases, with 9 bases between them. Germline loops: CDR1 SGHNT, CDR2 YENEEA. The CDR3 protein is CASSLGTDADTQYF. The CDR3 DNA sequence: TGTGCCAGCAGCTTAGGGACAGACGCAGATACGCAGTATTTT.

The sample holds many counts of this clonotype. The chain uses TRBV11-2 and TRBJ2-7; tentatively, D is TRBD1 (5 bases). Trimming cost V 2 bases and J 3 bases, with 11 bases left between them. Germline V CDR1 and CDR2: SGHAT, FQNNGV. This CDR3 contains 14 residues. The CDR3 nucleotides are TGTGCCAGCAGCTTATCCCAGGACATCTACGAGCAGTACTTC. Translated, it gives CASSLSQDIYEQYF.

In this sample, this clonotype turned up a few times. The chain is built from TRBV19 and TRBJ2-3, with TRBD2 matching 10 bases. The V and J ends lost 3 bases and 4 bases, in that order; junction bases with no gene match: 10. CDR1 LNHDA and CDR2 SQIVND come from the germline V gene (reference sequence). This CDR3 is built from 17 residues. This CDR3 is CASSIPKLAGVPDTQYF. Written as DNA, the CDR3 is TGTGCCAGTAGTATTCCGAAGCTAGCGGGAGTTCCAGATACGCAGTATTTT.

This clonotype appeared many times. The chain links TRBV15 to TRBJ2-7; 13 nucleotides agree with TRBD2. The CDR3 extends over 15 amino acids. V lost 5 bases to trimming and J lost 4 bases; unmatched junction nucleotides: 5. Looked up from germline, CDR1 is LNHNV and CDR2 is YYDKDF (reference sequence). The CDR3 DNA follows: TGTGCCACCAGCTCGCGGACTAGCGGGAGTTACGAGCAGTACTTC. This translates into CATSSRTSGSYEQYF.

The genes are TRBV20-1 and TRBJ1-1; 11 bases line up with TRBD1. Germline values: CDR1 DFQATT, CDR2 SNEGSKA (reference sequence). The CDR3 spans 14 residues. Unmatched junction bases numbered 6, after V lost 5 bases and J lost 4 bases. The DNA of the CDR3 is TGCAGTGCTGGATTAGGGACAGGGGGCACTGAAGCTTTCTTT. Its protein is CSAGLGTGGTEAFF.

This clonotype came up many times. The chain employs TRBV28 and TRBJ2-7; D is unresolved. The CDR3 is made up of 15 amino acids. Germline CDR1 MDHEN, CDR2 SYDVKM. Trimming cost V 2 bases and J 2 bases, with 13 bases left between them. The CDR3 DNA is TGTGCCAGCAGTTTAATCTCCGGTAAGCCCTACGAGCAGTACTTC. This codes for CASSLISGKPYEQYF.

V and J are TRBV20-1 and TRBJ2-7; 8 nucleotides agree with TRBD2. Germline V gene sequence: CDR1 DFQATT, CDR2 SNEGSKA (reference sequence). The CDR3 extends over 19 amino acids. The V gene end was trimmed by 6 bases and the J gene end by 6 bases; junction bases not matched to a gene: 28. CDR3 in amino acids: CSATTLRTSLTTQSREQYF. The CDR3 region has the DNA TGCAGTGCCACCACCCTCCGGACTAGCCTAACCACCCAATCTCGCGAGCAGTACTTC.

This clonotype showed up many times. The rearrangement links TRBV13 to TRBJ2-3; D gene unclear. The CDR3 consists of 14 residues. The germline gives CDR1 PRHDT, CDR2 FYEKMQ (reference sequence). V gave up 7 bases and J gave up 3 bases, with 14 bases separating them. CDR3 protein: CASTLRVGTDTQYF. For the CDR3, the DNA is TGTGCCAGCACCCTTCGAGTTGGGACAGATACGCAGTATTTT.

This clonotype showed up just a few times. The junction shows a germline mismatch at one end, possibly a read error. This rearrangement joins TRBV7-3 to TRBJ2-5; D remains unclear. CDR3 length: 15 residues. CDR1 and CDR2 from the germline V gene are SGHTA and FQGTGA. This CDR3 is CASSPSPTAQETQYF. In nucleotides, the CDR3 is TGCGCCAGCAGCCCATCGCCGACCGCTCAAGAGACCCAGTACTTC.

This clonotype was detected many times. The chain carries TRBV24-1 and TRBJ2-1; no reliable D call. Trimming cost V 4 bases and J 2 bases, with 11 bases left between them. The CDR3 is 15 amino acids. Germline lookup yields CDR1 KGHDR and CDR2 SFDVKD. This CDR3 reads CATSETYSPYNEQFF. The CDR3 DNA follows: TGTGCCACCAGTGAGACCTACTCCCCCTACAATGAGCAGTTCTTC.

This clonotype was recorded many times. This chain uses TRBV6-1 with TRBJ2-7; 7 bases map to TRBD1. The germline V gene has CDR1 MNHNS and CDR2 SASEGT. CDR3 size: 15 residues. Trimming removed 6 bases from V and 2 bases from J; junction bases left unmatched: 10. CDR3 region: CASRSRQGSAYEQYF. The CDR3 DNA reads TGTGCCAGCAGGTCCCGACAGGGCAGCGCCTACGAGCAGTACTTC.

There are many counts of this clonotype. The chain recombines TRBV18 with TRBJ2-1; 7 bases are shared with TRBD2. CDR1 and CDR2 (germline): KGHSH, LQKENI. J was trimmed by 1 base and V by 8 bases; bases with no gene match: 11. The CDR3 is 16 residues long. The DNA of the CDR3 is TGTGCCAGCAGCCCGCCGGGCGGGAGTTCCTACAATGAGCAGTTCTTC. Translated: CASSPPGGSSYNEQFF.

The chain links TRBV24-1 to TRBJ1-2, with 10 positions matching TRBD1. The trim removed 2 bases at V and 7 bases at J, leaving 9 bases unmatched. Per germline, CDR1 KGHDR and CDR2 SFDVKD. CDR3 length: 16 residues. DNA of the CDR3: TGTGCCACCAGTGATTCGGTCAGACAGGGGGCGGGTGGCTACACCTTC. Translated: CATSDSVRQGAGGYTF.

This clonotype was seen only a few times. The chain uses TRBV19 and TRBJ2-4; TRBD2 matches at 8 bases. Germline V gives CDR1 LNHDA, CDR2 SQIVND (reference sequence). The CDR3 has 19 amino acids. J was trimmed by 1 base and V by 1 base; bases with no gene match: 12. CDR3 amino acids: CASSIGHSGISPAKNIQYF. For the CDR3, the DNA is TGTGCCAGTAGTATAGGGCATAGCGGGATTTCACCGGCCAAAAACATTCAGTACTTC.